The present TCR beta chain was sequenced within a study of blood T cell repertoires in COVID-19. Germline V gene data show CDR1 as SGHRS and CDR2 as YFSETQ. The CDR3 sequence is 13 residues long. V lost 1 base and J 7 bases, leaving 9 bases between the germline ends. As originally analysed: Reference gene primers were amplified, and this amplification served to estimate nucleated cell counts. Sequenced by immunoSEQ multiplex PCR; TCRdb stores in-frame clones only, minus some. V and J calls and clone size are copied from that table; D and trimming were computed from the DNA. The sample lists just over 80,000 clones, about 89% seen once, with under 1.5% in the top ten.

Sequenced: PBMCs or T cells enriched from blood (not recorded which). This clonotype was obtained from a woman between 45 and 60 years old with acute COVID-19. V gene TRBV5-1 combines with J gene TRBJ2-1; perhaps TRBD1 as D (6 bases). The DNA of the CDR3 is TGCGCCAGCAGCTTGACACAGGGTAATGAGCAGTTCTTC. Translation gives CASSLTQGNEQFF.